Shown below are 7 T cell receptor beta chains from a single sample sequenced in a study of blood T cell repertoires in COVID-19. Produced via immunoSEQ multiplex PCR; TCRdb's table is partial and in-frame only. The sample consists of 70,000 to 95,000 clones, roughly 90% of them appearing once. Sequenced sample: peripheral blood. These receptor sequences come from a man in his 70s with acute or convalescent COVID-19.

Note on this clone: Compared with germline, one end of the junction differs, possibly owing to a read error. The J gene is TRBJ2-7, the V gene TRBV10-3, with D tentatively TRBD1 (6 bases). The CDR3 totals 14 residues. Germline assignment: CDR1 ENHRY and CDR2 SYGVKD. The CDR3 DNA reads TGTGCCATCCGTGACCCGGCCAGGGGTAACGAGCAGTACTTC. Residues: CAIRDPARGNEQYF.

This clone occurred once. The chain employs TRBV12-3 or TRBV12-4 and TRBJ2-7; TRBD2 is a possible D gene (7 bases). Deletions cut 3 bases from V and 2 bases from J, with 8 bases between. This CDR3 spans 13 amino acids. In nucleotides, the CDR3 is TGTGCCAGCAGTTTCGGGGGGCCCTACGAGCAGTACTTC. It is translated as CASSFGGPYEQYF.

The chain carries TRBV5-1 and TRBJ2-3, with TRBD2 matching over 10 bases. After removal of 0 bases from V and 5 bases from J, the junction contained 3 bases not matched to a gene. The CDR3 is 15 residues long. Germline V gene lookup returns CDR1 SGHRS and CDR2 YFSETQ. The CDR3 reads CASSLVAGGKDTQYF. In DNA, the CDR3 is TGCGCCAGCAGCTTGGTAGCGGGGGGCAAAGATACGCAGTATTTT.

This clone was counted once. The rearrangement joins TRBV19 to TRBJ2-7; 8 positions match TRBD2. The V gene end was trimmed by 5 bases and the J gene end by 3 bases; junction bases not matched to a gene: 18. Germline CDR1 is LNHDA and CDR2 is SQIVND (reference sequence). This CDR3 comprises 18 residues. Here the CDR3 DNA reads TGTGCCAGTAGTTTTACCACTCCCGGGGGGGTCGGCGGCTACGAGCAGTACTTC. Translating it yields CASSFTTPGGVGGYEQYF.

The DNA for the CDR3 is TGTGCCAGCAGTTACCAAGCAGGAGGTAACTATGGCTACACCTTC. As protein: CASSYQAGGNYGYTF. The chain links TRBV6-2 or TRBV6-3 to TRBJ1-2; D not certain. V was pared by 2 bases and J by 1 base, with 11 bases between. The CDR3 spans 15 residues. Germline V lookup: CDR1 MNHEY, CDR2 SVGEGT.

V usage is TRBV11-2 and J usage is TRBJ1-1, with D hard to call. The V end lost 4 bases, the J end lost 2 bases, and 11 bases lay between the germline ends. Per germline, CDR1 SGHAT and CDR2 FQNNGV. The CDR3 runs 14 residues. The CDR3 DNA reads TGTGCCAGCAGCTCGGGGAACACAAACACTGAAGCTTTCTTT. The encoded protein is CASSSGNTNTEAFF.

DNA for the CDR3: TGCGCCAGCAGTGGGACAAGTCACCAGGAAAAACTGTTTTTT. It yields the protein CASSGTSHQEKLFF. The gene calls are TRBV10-1 and TRBJ1-4; possible D gene TRBD1, 5 bases. The ends were cut back, 4 bases at V and 8 bases at J, with 14 bases in the middle. The CDR3 covers 14 residues. Germline V gene data show CDR1 as WNHNN and CDR2 as SYGVQD (reference sequence).